The 10 T cell receptor beta chains below all came from one sample that was sequenced in a study of T cell changes during pregnancy in multiple sclerosis. The data were produced by immunoSEQ multiplex PCR, yet TCRdb's version contains in-frame clones alone and is incomplete. The sample lists roughly 89,000 clones, approximately 94% occurring once. This specimen was peripheral blood, taken in the third trimester of pregnancy. Receptor source: a female donor with multiple sclerosis, enrolled in a pregnancy study.

V is TRBV5-4 and J is TRBJ2-3; D is unclear. Germline V CDR1 and CDR2: SGHNT, YYREEE (reference sequence). V lost 5 bases and J 3 bases, leaving 7 bases between the germline ends. This CDR3 contains 12 residues. The CDR3 loop is CASSFGTDTQYF. The CDR3 bases are TGTGCCAGCAGTTTCGGGACAGATACGCAGTATTTT.

The chain couples TRBV9 to TRBJ2-1, with 8 positions matching TRBD1. The CDR3 covers 15 residues. From germline, CDR1 is SGDLS and CDR2 YYNGEE. V was clipped by 4 bases and J by 2 bases; unmatched bases: 5. In DNA form, the CDR3 reads TGTGCCAGCAGCTTTCGGACAGGGACCTACAATGAGCAGTTCTTC. The encoded protein is CASSFRTGTYNEQFF.

The chain employs TRBV4-1 and TRBJ1-4; D is perhaps TRBD1 (5 bases). The CDR3 covers 16 residues. Germline-derived CDR1 and CDR2 are MGHRA and YSYEKL. V lost 4 bases and J 12 bases, leaving 24 bases between the germline ends. CDR3 region: CASSRDFPKGRGELFF. The CDR3 region has the DNA TGCGCCAGCAGCCGCGACTTCCCCAAGGGGCGGGGGGAACTGTTTTTT.

Only one count was recorded for this clone. The chain has TRBV4-1 and TRBJ2-1, with 8 bases matching TRBD2. Unmatched junction bases numbered 15, after V lost 2 bases and J lost 0 bases. The CDR3 has 20 amino acids. Germline V gives CDR1 MGHRA, CDR2 YSYEKL. This CDR3 reads CASSQIRLAGQTRSYNEQFF. The CDR3 DNA is TGCGCCAGCAGCCAAATTCGTCTAGCGGGTCAAACCCGCTCCTACAATGAGCAGTTCTTC.

The rearrangement joins TRBV5-6 to TRBJ2-3, with D unclear. This CDR3 contains 15 residues. V dropped 1 base and J dropped 0 bases, with 9 bases sitting between them. The germline CDR1 and CDR2 sequences are SGHDT and YYEEEE. The CDR3 loop is CASSLLGPSTDTQYF. The CDR3 bases are TGTGCCAGCAGCTTGTTGGGCCCTAGCACAGATACGCAGTATTTT.

V gene TRBV2 combines with J gene TRBJ2-3; D uncertain. The CDR3 is 16 residues long. The V end was cut by 8 bases, the J end by 2 bases, with 20 bases between. The germline gives CDR1 SNHLY, CDR2 FYNNEI. The CDR3 DNA reads TGTGCCAGCGGAAAAGATCTGGAGACCTCCACAGATACGCAGTATTTT. Translated: CASGKDLETSTDTQYF.

The gene calls are TRBV5-1 and TRBJ2-7, with D tentatively TRBD1 (6 bases). Germline values: CDR1 SGHRS, CDR2 YFSETQ. Trimming pared 2 bases from V and 0 bases from J, leaving 9 bases between. CDR3 size: 14 residues. CDR3 sequence (DNA): TGCGCCAGCAGCTTCACAGGGAGCTCCTACGAGCAGTACTTC. Amino acid sequence: CASSFTGSSYEQYF.

The J gene is TRBJ1-1, the V gene TRBV27; 8 nucleotides line up with TRBD1. After removal of 0 bases from V and 5 bases from J, the junction contained 5 bases not matched to a gene. CDR3 length: 15 residues. Per the germline V gene, CDR1 is MNHEY and CDR2 is SMNVEV (reference sequence). The CDR3 DNA follows: TGTGCCAGCAGTTTATCCAGGACAGGGAAAACTGAAGCTTTCTTT. Translated, it gives CASSLSRTGKTEAFF.

The V and J genes are TRBV7-2 and TRBJ2-4; 13 bases agree with TRBD2. Trimming at V came to 4 bases and at J to 12 bases, leaving 9 bases not matched to a gene. CDR1 is SGHTA, CDR2 FQGNSA, per germline. There are 15 residues in the CDR3. Here the CDR3 reads CASSSNVGTSGTQYF. The CDR3 coding sequence is TGTGCCAGCAGCTCCAACGTCGGGACTAGCGGGACTCAGTACTTC. The variable domain in full, with the rest retrieved from reference TRBV7-2 and TRBJ2-4, is GAGVSQSPSNKVTEKGKDVELRCDPISGHTALYWYRQSLGQGLEFLIYFQGNSAPDKSGLPSDRFSAERTGGSVSTLTIQRTQQEDSAVYLCASSSNVGTSGTQYFGAGTRLSVL.

The rearrangement uses TRBV4-1 and TRBJ2-3, with D perhaps TRBD2 (6 bases). Germline V gene sequence: CDR1 MGHRA, CDR2 YSYEKL. The CDR3 spans 14 residues. Trimming shortened V by 0 bases and J by 8 bases, and 12 bases separated the two germline ends. The CDR3 is CASSQENLGGTQYF. CDR3 nucleotide sequence: TGCGCCAGCAGCCAAGAAAATCTGGGGGGTACGCAGTATTTT.